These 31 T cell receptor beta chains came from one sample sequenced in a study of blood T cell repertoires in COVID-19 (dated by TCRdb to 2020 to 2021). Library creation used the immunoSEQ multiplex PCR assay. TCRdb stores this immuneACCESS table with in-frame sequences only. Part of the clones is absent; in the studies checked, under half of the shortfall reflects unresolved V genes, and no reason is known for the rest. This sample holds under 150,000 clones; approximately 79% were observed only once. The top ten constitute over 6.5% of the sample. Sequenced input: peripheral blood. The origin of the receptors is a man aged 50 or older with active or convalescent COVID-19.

CDR3 residues: CASAGTGDQPQHF. The CDR3, as DNA: TGTGCCAGTGCCGGGACAGGGGATCAGCCCCAGCATTTT. The chain couples TRBV19 to TRBJ1-5, with 10 positions matching TRBD1. Germline V gene data show CDR1 as LNHDA and CDR2 as SQIVND (reference sequence). The CDR3 runs to 13 residues. With V trimmed by 8 bases and J by 5 bases, 3 bases remained unmatched.

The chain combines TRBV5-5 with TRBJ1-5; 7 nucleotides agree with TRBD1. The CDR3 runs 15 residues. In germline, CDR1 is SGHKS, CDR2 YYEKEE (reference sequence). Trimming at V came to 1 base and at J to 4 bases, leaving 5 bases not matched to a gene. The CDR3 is CASSLQQGLNQPQHF. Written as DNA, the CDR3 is TGTGCCAGCAGCTTGCAACAGGGGTTGAATCAGCCCCAGCATTTT.

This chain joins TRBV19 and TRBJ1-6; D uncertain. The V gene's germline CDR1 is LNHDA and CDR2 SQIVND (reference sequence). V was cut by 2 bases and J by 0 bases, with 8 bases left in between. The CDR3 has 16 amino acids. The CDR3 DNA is TGTGCCAGTAGTATAACGAGGAGCTCCTATAATTCACCCCTCCACTTT. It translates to CASSITRSSYNSPLHF.

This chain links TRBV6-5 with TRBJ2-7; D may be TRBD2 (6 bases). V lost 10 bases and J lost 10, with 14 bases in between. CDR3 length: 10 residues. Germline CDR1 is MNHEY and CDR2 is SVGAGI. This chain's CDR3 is CATIGGGQYF. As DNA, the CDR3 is TGTGCCACCATCGGGGGAGGACAGTACTTC.

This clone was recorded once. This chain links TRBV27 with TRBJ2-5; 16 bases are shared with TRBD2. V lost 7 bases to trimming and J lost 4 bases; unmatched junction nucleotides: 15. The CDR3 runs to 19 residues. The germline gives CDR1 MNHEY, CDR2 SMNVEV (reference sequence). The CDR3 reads CASTPRPGTSGRAGETQYF. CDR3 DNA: TGTGCCAGCACCCCCCGTCCCGGGACTAGCGGGAGGGCTGGAGAGACCCAGTACTTC.

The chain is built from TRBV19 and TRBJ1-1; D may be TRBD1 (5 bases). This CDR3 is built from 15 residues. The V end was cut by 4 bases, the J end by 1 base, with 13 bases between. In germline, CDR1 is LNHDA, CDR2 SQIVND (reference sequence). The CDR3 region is CASSNRGGWNTEAFF. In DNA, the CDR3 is TGTGCCAGTAGTAATCGCGGGGGATGGAACACTGAAGCTTTCTTT.

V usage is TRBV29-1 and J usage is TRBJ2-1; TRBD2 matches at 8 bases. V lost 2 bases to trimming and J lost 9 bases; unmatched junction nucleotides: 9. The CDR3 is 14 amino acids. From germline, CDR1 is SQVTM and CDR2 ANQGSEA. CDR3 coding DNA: TGCAGCGTTGAACGAGCGGGAGTTCGCGTTGAGCAGTTCTTC. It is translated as CSVERAGVRVEQFF.

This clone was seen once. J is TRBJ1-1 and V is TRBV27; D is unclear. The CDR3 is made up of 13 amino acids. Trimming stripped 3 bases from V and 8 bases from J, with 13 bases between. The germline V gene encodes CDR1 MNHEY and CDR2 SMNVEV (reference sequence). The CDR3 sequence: CASSFGSGEEAFF. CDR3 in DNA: TGTGCCAGCAGTTTTGGGTCTGGGGAGGAAGCTTTCTTT.

The DNA for the CDR3 is TGTGCCAGCAGCGTAGGGACAGGGGTCGGCAATCAGCCCCAGCATTTT. This codes for CASSVGTGVGNQPQHF. The genes are TRBV9 and TRBJ1-5; 9 bases are shared with TRBD1. V lost 0 bases, J lost 2 bases, and 3 bases stayed unmatched. Germline CDR1 reads SGDLS; CDR2 reads YYNGEE. The CDR3 runs 16 residues.

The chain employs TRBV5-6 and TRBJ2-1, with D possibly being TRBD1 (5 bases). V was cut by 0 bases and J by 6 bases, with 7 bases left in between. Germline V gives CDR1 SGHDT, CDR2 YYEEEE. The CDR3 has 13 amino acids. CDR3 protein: CASSLAQGNEQFF. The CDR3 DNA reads TGTGCCAGCAGCTTGGCTCAGGGCAATGAGCAGTTCTTC. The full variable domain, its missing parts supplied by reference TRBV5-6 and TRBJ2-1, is DAGVTQSPTHLIKTRGQQVTLRCSPKSGHDTVSWYQQALGQGPQFIFQYYEEEERQRGNFPDRFSGHQFPNYSSELNVNALLLGDSALYLCASSLAQGNEQFFGPGTRLTVL.

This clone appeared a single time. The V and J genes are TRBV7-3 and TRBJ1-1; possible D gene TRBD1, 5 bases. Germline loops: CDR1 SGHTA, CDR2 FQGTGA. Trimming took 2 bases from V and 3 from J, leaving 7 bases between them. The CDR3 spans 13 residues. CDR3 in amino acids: CASSLQGYTEAFF. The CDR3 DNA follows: TGTGCCAGCAGCTTACAGGGATACACTGAAGCTTTCTTT.

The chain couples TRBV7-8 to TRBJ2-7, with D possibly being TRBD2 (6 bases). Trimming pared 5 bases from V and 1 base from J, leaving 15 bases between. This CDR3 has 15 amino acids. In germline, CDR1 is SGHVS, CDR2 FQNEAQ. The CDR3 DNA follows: TGTGCCAGCAGCGCCCGGCTAGCGTTTTCCTACGAGCAGTACTTC. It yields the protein CASSARLAFSYEQYF. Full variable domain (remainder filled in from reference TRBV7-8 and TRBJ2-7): GAGVSQSPRYKVAKRGQDVALRCDPISGHVSLFWYQQALGQGPEFLTYFQNEAQLDKSGLPSDRFFAERPEGSVSTLKIQRTQQEDSAVYLCASSARLAFSYEQYFGPGTRLTVT.

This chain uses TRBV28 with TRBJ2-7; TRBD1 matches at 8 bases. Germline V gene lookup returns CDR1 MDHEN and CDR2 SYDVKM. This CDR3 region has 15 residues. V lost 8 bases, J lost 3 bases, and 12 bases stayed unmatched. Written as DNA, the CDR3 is TGTGCCAGCGAGGGCAGGGGGCTTCATGGCTACGAGCAGTACTTC. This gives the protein CASEGRGLHGYEQYF. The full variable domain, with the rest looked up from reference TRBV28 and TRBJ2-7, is DVKVTQSSRYLVKRTGEKVFLECVQDMDHENMFWYRQDPGLGLRLIYFSYDVKMKEKGDIPEGYSVSREKKERFSLILESASTNQTSMYLCASEGRGLHGYEQYFGPGTRLTVT.

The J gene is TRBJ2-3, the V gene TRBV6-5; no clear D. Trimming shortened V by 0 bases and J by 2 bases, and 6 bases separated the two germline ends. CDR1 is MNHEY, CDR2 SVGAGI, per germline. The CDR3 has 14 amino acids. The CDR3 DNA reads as TGTGCCAGCAGTTACTCACAGTCCACAGATACGCAGTATTTT. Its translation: CASSYSQSTDTQYF.

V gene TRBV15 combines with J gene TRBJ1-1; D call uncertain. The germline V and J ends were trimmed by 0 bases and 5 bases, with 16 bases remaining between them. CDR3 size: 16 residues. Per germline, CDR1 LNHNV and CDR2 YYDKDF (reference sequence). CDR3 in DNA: TGTGCCACCAGCAGAGATATCGGGGAGATCGGGACTGAAGCTTTCTTT. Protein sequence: CATSRDIGEIGTEAFF.

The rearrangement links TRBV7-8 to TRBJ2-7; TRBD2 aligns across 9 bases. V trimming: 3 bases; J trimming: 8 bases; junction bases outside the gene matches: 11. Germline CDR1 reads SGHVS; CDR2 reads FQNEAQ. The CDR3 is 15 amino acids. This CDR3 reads CASSFRLAALEKQYF. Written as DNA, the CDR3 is TGTGCCAGCAGCTTTCGACTAGCGGCCTTAGAGAAGCAGTACTTC. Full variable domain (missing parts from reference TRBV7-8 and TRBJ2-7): GAGVSQSPRYKVAKRGQDVALRCDPISGHVSLFWYQQALGQGPEFLTYFQNEAQLDKSGLPSDRFFAERPEGSVSTLKIQRTQQEDSAVYLCASSFRLAALEKQYFGPGTRLTVT.

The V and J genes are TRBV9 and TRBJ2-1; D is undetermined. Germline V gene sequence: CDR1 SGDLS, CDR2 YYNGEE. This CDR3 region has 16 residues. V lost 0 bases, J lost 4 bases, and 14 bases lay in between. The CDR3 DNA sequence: TGTGCCAGCAGCGTAGAAGCGCCAACCCCTTACAATGAGCAGTTCTTC. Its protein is CASSVEAPTPYNEQFF.

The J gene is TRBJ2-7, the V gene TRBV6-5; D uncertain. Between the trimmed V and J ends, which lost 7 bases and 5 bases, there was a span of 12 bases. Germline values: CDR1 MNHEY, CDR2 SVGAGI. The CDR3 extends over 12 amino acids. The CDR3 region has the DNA TGTGCCAGCAATTCGGGTCTTCACGAGCAGTACTTC. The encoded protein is CASNSGLHEQYF.

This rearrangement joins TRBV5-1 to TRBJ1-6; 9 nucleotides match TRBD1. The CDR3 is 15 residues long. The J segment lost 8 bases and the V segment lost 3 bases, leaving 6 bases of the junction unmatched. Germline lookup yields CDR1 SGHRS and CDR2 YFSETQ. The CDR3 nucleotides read TGCGCCAGCAGCTGGGGACAGGGTCTGGATTCACCCCTCCACTTT. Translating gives CASSWGQGLDSPLHF. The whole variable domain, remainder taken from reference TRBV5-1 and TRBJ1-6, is KAGVTQTPRYLIKTRGQQVTLSCSPISGHRSVSWYQQTPGQGLQFLFEYFSETQRNKGNFPGRFSGRQFSNSRSEMNVSTLELGDSALYLCASSWGQGLDSPLHFGNGTRLTVT.

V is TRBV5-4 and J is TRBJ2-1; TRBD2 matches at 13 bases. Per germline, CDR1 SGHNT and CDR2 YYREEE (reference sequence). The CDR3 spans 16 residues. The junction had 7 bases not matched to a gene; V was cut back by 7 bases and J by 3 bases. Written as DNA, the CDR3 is TGTGCCAGCGCCACAGGGACTAGCGGGAACTACAATGAGCAGTTCTTC. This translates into CASATGTSGNYNEQFF.

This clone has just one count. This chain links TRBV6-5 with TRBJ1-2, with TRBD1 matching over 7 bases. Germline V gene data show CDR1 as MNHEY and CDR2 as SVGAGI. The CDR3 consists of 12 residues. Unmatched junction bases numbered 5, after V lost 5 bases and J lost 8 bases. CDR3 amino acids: CASSTTGLGYTF. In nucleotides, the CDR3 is TGTGCCAGCAGTACGACAGGGTTAGGCTACACCTTC.

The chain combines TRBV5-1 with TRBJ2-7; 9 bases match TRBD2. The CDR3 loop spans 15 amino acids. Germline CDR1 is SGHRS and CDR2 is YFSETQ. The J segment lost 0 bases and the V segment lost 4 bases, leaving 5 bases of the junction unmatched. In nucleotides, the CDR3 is TGCGCCAGCAGCCCTAATAGCGGGAGCTCCTACGAGCAGTACTTC. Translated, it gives CASSPNSGSSYEQYF.

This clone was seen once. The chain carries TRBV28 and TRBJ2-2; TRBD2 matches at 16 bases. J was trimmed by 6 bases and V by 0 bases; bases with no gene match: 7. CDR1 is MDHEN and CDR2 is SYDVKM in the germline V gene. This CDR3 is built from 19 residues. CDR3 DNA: TGTGCCAGCAGTTTATGGGGACTAGCGGGAGGGGTAAGGGCCGGGGAGCTGTTTTTT. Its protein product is CASSLWGLAGGVRAGELFF.

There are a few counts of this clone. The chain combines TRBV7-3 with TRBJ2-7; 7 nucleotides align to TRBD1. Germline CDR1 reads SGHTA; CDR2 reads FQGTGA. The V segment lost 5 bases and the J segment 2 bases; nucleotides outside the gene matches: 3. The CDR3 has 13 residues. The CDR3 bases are TGTGCCAGCAGCCGGGACAGACCCTACGAGCAGTACTTC. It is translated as CASSRDRPYEQYF.

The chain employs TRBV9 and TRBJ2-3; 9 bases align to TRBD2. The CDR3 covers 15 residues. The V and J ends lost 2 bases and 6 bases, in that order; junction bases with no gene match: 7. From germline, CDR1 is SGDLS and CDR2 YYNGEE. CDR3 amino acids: CASSVTSGRSDTQYF. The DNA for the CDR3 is TGTGCCAGCAGCGTCACTAGCGGGCGGTCGGATACGCAGTATTTT. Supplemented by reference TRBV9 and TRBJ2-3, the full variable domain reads DSGVTQTPKHLITATGQRVTLRCSPRSGDLSVYWYQQSLDQGLQFLIQYYNGEERAKGNILERFSAQQFPDLHSELNLSSLELGDSALYFCASSVTSGRSDTQYFGPGTRLTVL.

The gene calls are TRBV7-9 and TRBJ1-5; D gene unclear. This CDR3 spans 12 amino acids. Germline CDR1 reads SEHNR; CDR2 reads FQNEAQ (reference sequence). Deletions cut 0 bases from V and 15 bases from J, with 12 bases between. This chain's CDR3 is CASSLAPGPMHF. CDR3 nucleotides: TGTGCCAGCAGCTTAGCTCCCGGTCCCATGCATTTT. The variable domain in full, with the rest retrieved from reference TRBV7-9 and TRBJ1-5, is DTGVSQNPRHKITKRGQNVTFRCDPISEHNRLYWYRQTLGQGPEFLTYFQNEAQLEKSRLLSDRFSAERPKGSFSTLEIQRTEQGDSAMYLCASSLAPGPMHFGDGTRLSIL.

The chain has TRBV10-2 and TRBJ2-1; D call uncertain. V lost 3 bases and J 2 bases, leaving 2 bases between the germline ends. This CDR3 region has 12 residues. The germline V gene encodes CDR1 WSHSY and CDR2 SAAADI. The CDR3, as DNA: TGCGCCAGCAGTGACACCTACAATGAGCAGTTCTTC. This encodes CASSDTYNEQFF.

As DNA, the CDR3 is TGTGCCATCAGCAGGGGAGGCAATCAGCCCCAGCATTTT. Translated: CAISRGGNQPQHF. The rearrangement joins TRBV10-3 to TRBJ1-5; D possibly corresponds to TRBD1 (6 bases). V gave up 6 bases and J gave up 2 bases, with 8 bases separating them. The length of the CDR3 is 13 residues. Germline lookup yields CDR1 ENHRY and CDR2 SYGVKD.

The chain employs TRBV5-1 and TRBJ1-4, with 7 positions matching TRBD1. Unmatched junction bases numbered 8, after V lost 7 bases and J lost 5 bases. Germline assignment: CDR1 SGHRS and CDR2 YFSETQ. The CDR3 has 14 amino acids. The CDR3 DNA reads TGCGCCAGCGCTAGGGACAGCGCAAATGAAAAACTGTTTTTT. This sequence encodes CASARDSANEKLFF.

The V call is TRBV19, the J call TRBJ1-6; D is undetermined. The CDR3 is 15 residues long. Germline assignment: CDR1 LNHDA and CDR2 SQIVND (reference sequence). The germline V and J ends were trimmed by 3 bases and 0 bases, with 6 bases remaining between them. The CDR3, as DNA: TGTGCCAGTAGTATCCGGGTCTCCTATAATTCACCCCTCCACTTT. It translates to CASSIRVSYNSPLHF. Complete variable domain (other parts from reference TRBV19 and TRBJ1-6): DGGITQSPKYLFRKEGQNVTLSCEQNLNHDAMYWYRQDPGQGLRLIYYSQIVNDFQKGDIAEGYSVSREKKESFPLTVTSAQKNPTAFYLCASSIRVSYNSPLHFGNGTRLTVT.

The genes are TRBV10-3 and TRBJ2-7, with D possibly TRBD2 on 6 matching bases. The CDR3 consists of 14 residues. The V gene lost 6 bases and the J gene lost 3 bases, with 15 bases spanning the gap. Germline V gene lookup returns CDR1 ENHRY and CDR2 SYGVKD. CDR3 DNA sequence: TGTGCCATCAGGGGGAGCGGGCGGGACTACGAGCAGTACTTC. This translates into CAIRGSGRDYEQYF.